This TCR beta chain stems from a study of metastatic and nonmetastatic thyroid tumors. Among the patients, none had received any treatment before thyroid surgery. The CDR3 runs 13 residues. In germline, CDR1 is SNHLY, CDR2 FYNNEI. V was cut by 7 bases and J by 4 bases, with 14 bases left in between. Through MiXCR, TCRdb re-clonotyped the PCR reads. The sample has approximately 40,000 clones; more than 45% are singletons. The chain is built from TRBV2 and TRBJ2-7; D gene uncertain. The specimen sequenced was tumor tissue. The TCR originated in a male donor with papillary thyroid cancer or a benign thyroid nodule (not recorded which). Some clones in this sample may be carry-over from other donors' samples. The chain's CDR3 is CASIEDRPYEQYF. As DNA, the CDR3 is TGTGCCAGCATCGAAGATCGACCTTACGAGCAGTACTTC. Looking up the rest from reference TRBV2 and TRBJ2-7 gives the full variable domain: EPEVTQTPSHQVTQMGQEVILRCVPISNHLYFYWYRQILGQKVEFLVSFYNNEISEKSEIFDDQFSVERPDGSNFTLKIRSTKLEDSAMYFCASIEDRPYEQYFGPGTRLTVT.